These 19 T cell receptor beta chains originate from one sample sequenced in a study of graft-versus-host responses after intestinal transplantation. Produced via immunoSEQ multiplex PCR; TCRdb's table is partial and in-frame only. The table shows 60,000 to 75,000 clones, with more than 70% occurring only once. The antigens these receptors bind are not known. This specimen was unstimulated CD8+ T cells sorted from spleen or lymph node cells, taken before intestinal transplant. Source of these receptors: a human donor who received an intestinal transplant.

V usage is TRBV10-3 and J usage is TRBJ2-3; 7 nucleotides agree with TRBD2. V was clipped by 4 bases and J by 6 bases; unmatched bases: 7. The CDR3 totals 14 residues. Germline V lookup: CDR1 ENHRY, CDR2 SYGVKD. The CDR3 reads CAISAGRERDTQYF. Written as DNA, the CDR3 is TGTGCCATCAGTGCAGGGAGGGAACGGGATACGCAGTATTTT.

V and J are TRBV5-4 and TRBJ2-7; D ambiguous. The ends were cut back, 0 bases at V and 5 bases at J, with 6 bases in the middle. This CDR3 contains 12 residues. CDR1 is SGHNT, CDR2 YYREEE, per germline (reference sequence). This chain's CDR3 is CASSLEQHEQYF. The CDR3 nucleotides read TGTGCCAGCAGCTTGGAACAGCACGAGCAGTACTTC. The entire variable domain, with the rest obtained from reference TRBV5-4 and TRBJ2-7, is as follows: ETGVTQSPTHLIKTRGQQVTLRCSSQSGHNTVSWYQQALGQGPQFIFQYYREEENGRGNFPPRFSGLQFPNYSSELNVNALELDDSALYLCASSLEQHEQYFGPGTRLTVT.

This clone has just one count. The J gene is TRBJ2-3, the V gene TRBV6-6; 13 bases are shared with TRBD2. CDR1 and CDR2 from the germline V gene are MNHNY and SVGAGI (reference sequence). Germline trimming cut 4 bases from V and 8 bases from J; bases unmatched to any gene: 9. CDR3 size: 16 residues. The CDR3 nucleotides are TGTGCCAGCAGTTTAAGACTAGCGGGGGGAGCTGGTACGCAGTATTTT. As protein: CASSLRLAGGAGTQYF.

The chain joins TRBV7-6 to TRBJ2-3, with D possibly TRBD2 on 7 matching bases. CDR1 SGHVS and CDR2 FNYEAQ come from the germline V gene. The CDR3 runs to 14 residues. V was pared by 2 bases and J by 4 bases, with 10 bases between. The CDR3 reads CASSLWGGADTQYF. DNA for the CDR3: TGTGCCAGCAGCTTATGGGGGGGCGCAGATACGCAGTATTTT.

The chain links TRBV9 to TRBJ2-3; 7 bases map to TRBD2. Germline CDR1 and CDR2: SGDLS and YYNGEE. CDR3 size: 15 residues. V was pared by 0 bases and J by 4 bases, with 5 bases of the junction left unmatched. The CDR3 region is CASSVGGGGADTQYF. The CDR3 region has the DNA TGTGCCAGCAGCGTAGGGGGCGGGGGAGCAGATACGCAGTATTTT.

The chain joins TRBV5-1 to TRBJ2-1; 11 bases line up with TRBD1. CDR1 and CDR2 from the germline V gene are SGHRS and YFSETQ. Losses at the gene ends were 4 bases for V and 2 bases for J; bases not matched to a gene: 14. The CDR3 is 19 residues long. CDR3 DNA sequence: TGCGCCAGCAGCGCCGACCGGGACAGGGGGGAAGGGCCCTACAATGAGCAGTTCTTC. Translated: CASSADRDRGEGPYNEQFF.

V usage is TRBV13 and J usage is TRBJ2-5, with TRBD1 identical over 7 bases. V was pared by 2 bases and J by 4 bases, with 22 bases of the junction left unmatched. The CDR3 totals 20 residues. Per germline, CDR1 PRHDT and CDR2 FYEKMQ (reference sequence). CDR3 DNA sequence: TGTGCCAGCAGCTTAAGTATCTCCGGACGGGTAACAGGGGTTGCAGAGACCCAGTACTTC. Amino acid sequence: CASSLSISGRVTGVAETQYF.

The chain is built from TRBV2 and TRBJ2-1, with 7 bases identical to TRBD1. Germline assignment: CDR1 SNHLY and CDR2 FYNNEI. This CDR3 region has 19 residues. The junction had 21 bases not matched to a gene; V was cut back by 10 bases and J by 0 bases. CDR3 DNA: TGTGCCACCACAGGGACCCGGGACAGCATTTCCAGCTCCTACAATGAGCAGTTCTTC. This codes for CATTGTRDSISSSYNEQFF. Together with reference TRBV2 and TRBJ2-1, the CDR3 gives the full variable domain: EPEVTQTPSHQVTQMGQEVILRCVPISNHLYFYWYRQILGQKVEFLVSFYNNEISEKSEIFDDQFSVERPDGSNFTLKIRSTKLEDSAMYFCATTGTRDSISSSYNEQFFGPGTRLTVL.

With regard to this clone: The sample holds other DNA sequences that translate to the same CDR3. The rearrangement links TRBV27 to TRBJ1-5, with a weak D call TRBD1 (5 bases). Trimming removed 3 bases at V and 4 bases at J, with 7 bases between. The CDR3 length is 13 residues. From germline, CDR1 is MNHEY and CDR2 SMNVEV (reference sequence). CDR3 amino acids: CASSFGGNQPQHF. CDR3 nucleotide sequence: TGTGCCAGCAGTTTTGGGGGGAATCAGCCCCAGCATTTT.

The chain uses TRBV5-4 and TRBJ1-2; possibly TRBD1 for D (6 bases). CDR3 length: 13 residues. Germline values: CDR1 SGHNT, CDR2 YYREEE (reference sequence). With 4 bases removed from V and 4 bases from J, the gap between germline ends came to 11 bases. The CDR3 loop reads CASSLEQGYGYTF. Here the CDR3 DNA reads TGTGCCAGCAGCCTTGAACAGGGCTATGGCTACACCTTC. Based on the CDR3 plus reference TRBV5-4 and TRBJ1-2, the full variable domain is ETGVTQSPTHLIKTRGQQVTLRCSSQSGHNTVSWYQQALGQGPQFIFQYYREEENGRGNFPPRFSGLQFPNYSSELNVNALELDDSALYLCASSLEQGYGYTFGSGTRLTVV.

The V and J genes are TRBV5-4 and TRBJ1-2, with 8 nucleotides matching TRBD1. CDR3 size: 15 residues. CDR1 is SGHNT and CDR2 is YYREEE in the germline V gene (reference sequence). V gave up 0 bases and J gave up 5 bases; unmatched junction bases: 6. The CDR3 DNA is TGTGCCAGCAGCTTGGTCGAGGGACAGGATTATGGCTACACCTTC. As protein: CASSLVEGQDYGYTF.

The chain couples TRBV19 to TRBJ1-5; 7 bases fit TRBD1. Germline V gene lookup returns CDR1 LNHDA and CDR2 SQIVND (reference sequence). The CDR3 consists of 14 residues. V dropped 5 bases and J dropped 4; count of bases not matched to a gene: 5. This chain's CDR3 is CASSPDRLNQPQHF. The DNA of the CDR3 is TGTGCCAGTAGTCCGGACAGGCTAAATCAGCCCCAGCATTTT.

This chain connects TRBV2 to TRBJ2-5; a weak D match, TRBD1 (5 bases). Germline V gene lookup returns CDR1 SNHLY and CDR2 FYNNEI. V was pared by 8 bases and J by 4 bases, with 11 bases between. CDR3 length equals 12 residues. CDR3 loop: CASAWTLETQYF. In DNA form, the CDR3 reads TGTGCCAGCGCTTGGACATTAGAGACCCAGTACTTC.

The rearrangement joins TRBV10-2 to TRBJ2-7, with 7 bases fitting TRBD1. CDR1 WSHSY and CDR2 SAAADI come from the germline V gene. This CDR3 has 13 amino acids. V shed 2 bases, J shed 7 bases, and the junction held 5 bases outside the gene matches. Here the CDR3 DNA reads TGCGCCAGCAGTGAGAAGGGGGCCGGGGAGCAGTACTTC. As protein: CASSEKGAGEQYF.

This chain links TRBV5-1 with TRBJ2-7; TRBD2 matches at 8 bases. Germline V gene data show CDR1 as SGHRS and CDR2 as YFSETQ. The CDR3 spans 14 residues. After removal of 4 bases from V and 4 bases from J, the junction contained 7 bases not matched to a gene. The CDR3 protein is CASSPRGGPYEQYF. Here the CDR3 DNA reads TGCGCCAGCAGCCCCCGGGGGGGGCCGTACGAGCAGTACTTC.

The CDR3 bases are TGTGCCAGCAGTTTAATGGCGCCAGGGGGCTTGTACGAGCAGTACTTC. This translates into CASSLMAPGGLYEQYF. This chain links TRBV27 with TRBJ2-7, with 8 positions matching TRBD1. V lost 2 bases and J lost 4; bases outside the gene matches: 10. CDR3 size: 16 residues. The germline gives CDR1 MNHEY, CDR2 SMNVEV (reference sequence).

This chain links TRBV28 with TRBJ1-1; TRBD1 agrees at 7 bases. The ends lost 5 bases at V and 0 bases at J; junction bases unmatched: 3. The V gene's germline CDR1 is MDHEN and CDR2 SYDVKM. This CDR3 region has 14 residues. CDR3 region: CASSPGQMNTEAFF. The CDR3 nucleotides are TGTGCCAGCAGTCCGGGACAGATGAACACTGAAGCTTTCTTT.

This clone was observed once. The V gene is TRBV7-8, the J gene TRBJ2-7; perhaps TRBD2 as D (5 bases). V was pared by 6 bases and J by 1 base, with 13 bases between. This CDR3 is built from 14 residues. Germline-derived CDR1 and CDR2 are SGHVS and FQNEAQ. CDR3 nucleotides: TGTGCCAGCAGTATTGAGGGTTTTTCCTACGAGCAGTACTTC. Amino acid sequence: CASSIEGFSYEQYF.

The CDR3 protein is CASSPLLAGGGEQFF. Here the CDR3 DNA reads TGTGCCAGCAGTCCATTACTAGCGGGAGGTGGTGAGCAGTTCTTC. The chain joins TRBV28 to TRBJ2-1; 12 bases map to TRBD2. CDR1 is MDHEN and CDR2 is SYDVKM in the germline V gene. V dropped 5 bases and J dropped 9; count of bases not matched to a gene: 8. The CDR3 consists of 15 residues.